The clone carrying this TCR beta chain was counted ten times or more. The antigen is undetermined. This sample was included in a study of identical twins. CDR3 length equals 16 residues. Germline V gene sequence: CDR1 ENHRY, CDR2 SYGVKD. Trimming cost V 2 bases and J 2 bases, with 14 bases left between them. A universal primer site arose from template switching, and cDNA bore unique molecular identifiers. TCRdb processed the 5' RACE reads anew with MiXCR; each CDR3 protein has one entry. The profile shows some 1,600,000 distinct CDR3 sequences, around 29% of them singletons. Study-wide results and caveats: Beta out-of-frame sequences showed weaker excess twin sharing. Insertions ran lower in abundant cord blood beta clonotypes, though not in memory repertoires.

The sequenced sample was cord blood. The sequence was collected from a newborn girl in good health. The chain recombines TRBV10-3 with TRBJ2-3; D is unclear. The CDR3 DNA reads as TGTGCCATCAGTGAGCCCCCTAAGCCCCTCACAGATACGCAGTATTTT. It specifies CAISEPPKPLTDTQYF.